The 5 T cell receptor beta chains presented below share a single source sample, sequenced in a study of OX40 agonist ivuxolimab in advanced cancers. TCRdb's table, derived via immunoSEQ multiplex PCR, lists solely in-frame clones and lacks some. This table has under 90,000 clones, 89% appearing once. This specimen was CD4+ or CD8+ T cells sorted from blood, taken in a trial of the OX40 agonist ivuxolimab. All receptors come from an adult with an advanced solid tumor such as melanoma, head and neck, liver or kidney cancer.

This clone was seen more than once but under ten times. DNA of the CDR3: TGTGCCATCCAAGGGAACACTGAAGCTTTCTTT. Amino acid sequence: CAIQGNTEAFF. The rearrangement links TRBV10-3 to TRBJ1-1, with D unclear. The CDR3 extends over 11 amino acids. Trimming removed 8 bases at V and 1 base at J, with 5 bases between. Germline CDR1 is ENHRY and CDR2 is SYGVKD.

In this sample, this clone turned up once. This chain connects TRBV6-5 to TRBJ1-2; 7 nucleotides align to TRBD1. This CDR3 comprises 14 residues. From germline, CDR1 is MNHEY and CDR2 SVGAGI. Germline trimming cut 6 bases from V and 0 bases from J; bases unmatched to any gene: 4. CDR3 residues: CASRPGGTNYGYTF. In nucleotides, the CDR3 is TGTGCCAGCAGACCAGGGGGAACTAACTATGGCTACACCTTC.

The gene calls are TRBV28 and TRBJ1-1; D gene unclear. The CDR3 is made up of 13 amino acids. The V gene lost 4 bases and the J gene lost 3 bases, with 9 bases spanning the gap. Germline CDR1 and CDR2: MDHEN and SYDVKM. The CDR3 coding sequence is TGTGCCAGCAGTTACCCCTCTTACACTGAAGCTTTCTTT. This gives the protein CASSYPSYTEAFF.

This clone was recorded a few times. The chain combines TRBV30 with TRBJ1-1; D gene uncertain. Germline values: CDR1 GTSNPN, CDR2 SVGIG (reference sequence). CDR3 length: 12 residues. V lost 1 base and J lost 0, with 3 bases in between. This chain's CDR3 is CAWSALNTEAFF. CDR3 in DNA: TGTGCCTGGAGTGCGCTGAACACTGAAGCTTTCTTT.

The chain carries TRBV7-9 and TRBJ1-1; 8 bases align to TRBD1. From germline, CDR1 is SEHNR and CDR2 FQNEAQ (reference sequence). This CDR3 is 16 amino acids long. The V segment lost 0 bases and the J segment 0 bases; nucleotides outside the gene matches: 3. The CDR3 spells CASSLARDRMNTEAFF. CDR3 DNA: TGTGCCAGCAGCTTAGCAAGGGACAGGATGAACACTGAAGCTTTCTTT.